This TCR beta chain was identified during a study of blood T cell repertoires in COVID-19. At the level of the study: Samples representing acute and convalescent COVID-19 were sourced from the United States, Italy and Spain. PBMCs, B-cell-depleted T cells, or T cells provided the cDNA or gDNA that made up the material.

The CDR3 is made up of 16 amino acids. Germline assignment: CDR1 MNHNS and CDR2 SASEGT. V trimming: 2 bases; J trimming: 0 bases; junction bases outside the gene matches: 7. Source study methods: How many nucleated cells were present was estimated from reference gene primer amplification. The data were produced by immunoSEQ multiplex PCR, yet TCRdb's version contains in-frame clones alone and is incomplete. That table supplies the V and J calls and clone size; D and trimming were determined from the DNA. The repertoire includes 260,000 or so clones, roughly 90% of them detected once, and roughly 9.1% sits in the top ten.

Material for sequencing was peripheral blood. This sequence was found in a man aged 18 to 30 with active or convalescent COVID-19. The chain couples TRBV6-1 to TRBJ2-7, with TRBD1 identical over 7 bases. The chain's CDR3 is CASSELSGTVSYEQYF. The DNA for the CDR3 is TGTGCCAGCAGTGAACTGTCCGGGACAGTCTCCTACGAGCAGTACTTC.